The present T cell receptor beta chain was sequenced within a study of T-cell reconstitution after alpha-beta-depleted transplantation in children. Unique molecular identifiers were incorporated into the prepared TCRbeta library. Using its own MiXCR run on the PCR reads, TCRdb lists one record per CDR3 protein. The table shows 200,000 to 300,000 distinct CDR3 sequences, with about 25% occurring only once. V was cut by 7 bases and J by 5 bases, with 11 bases left in between. This CDR3 comprises 12 residues. This chain connects TRBV12-3 or TRBV12-4 to TRBJ1-1, with D tentatively TRBD1 (6 bases). This sequence originates from a girl aged 2 to 9 with Fanconi anemia, due to receive a stem cell transplant. The input for sequencing was PBMCs, taken before TCRalphabeta/CD19-depleted stem cell transplant. The CDR3 region is CASTLDRTEAFF. The CDR3, as DNA: TGTGCCAGCACCTTGGACAGAACTGAAGCTTTCTTT.